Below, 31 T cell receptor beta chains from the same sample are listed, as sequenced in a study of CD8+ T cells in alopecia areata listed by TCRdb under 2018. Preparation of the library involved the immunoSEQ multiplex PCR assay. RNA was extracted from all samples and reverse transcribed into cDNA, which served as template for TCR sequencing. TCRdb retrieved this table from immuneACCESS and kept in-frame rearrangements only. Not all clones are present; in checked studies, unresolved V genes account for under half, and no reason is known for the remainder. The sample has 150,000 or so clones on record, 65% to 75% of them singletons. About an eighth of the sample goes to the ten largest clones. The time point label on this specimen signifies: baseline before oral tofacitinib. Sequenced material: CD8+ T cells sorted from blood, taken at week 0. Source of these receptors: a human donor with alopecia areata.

In DNA form, the CDR3 reads TGCGCCAGCAGCCAAGGAAGTTGGGGGCGCACAGATACGCAGTATTTT. Protein: CASSQGSWGRTDTQYF. This chain uses TRBV4-1 with TRBJ2-3; a possible D gene is TRBD1 (6 bases). The germline V and J ends were trimmed by 1 base and 1 base, with 12 bases remaining between them. CDR3 length: 16 residues. CDR1 MGHRA and CDR2 YSYEKL come from the germline V gene.

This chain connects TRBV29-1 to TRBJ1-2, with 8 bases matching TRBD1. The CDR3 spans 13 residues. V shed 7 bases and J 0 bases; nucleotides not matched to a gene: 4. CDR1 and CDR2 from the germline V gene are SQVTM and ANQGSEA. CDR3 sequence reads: CSARTGTNYGYTF. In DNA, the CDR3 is TGCAGCGCCAGGACAGGGACTAACTATGGCTACACCTTC.

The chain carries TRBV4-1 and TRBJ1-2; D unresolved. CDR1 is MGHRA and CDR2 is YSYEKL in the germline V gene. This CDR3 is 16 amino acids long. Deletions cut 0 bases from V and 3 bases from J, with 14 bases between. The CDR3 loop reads CASSQEGRPSHYGYTF. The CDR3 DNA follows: TGCGCCAGCAGCCAAGAAGGGCGACCGTCCCACTATGGCTACACCTTC.

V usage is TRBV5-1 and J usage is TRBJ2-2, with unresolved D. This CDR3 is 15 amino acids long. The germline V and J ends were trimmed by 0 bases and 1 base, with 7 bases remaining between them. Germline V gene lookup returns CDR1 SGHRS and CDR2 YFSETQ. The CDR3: CASSLVSENTGELFF. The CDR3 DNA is TGCGCCAGCAGCTTGGTCTCCGAGAACACCGGGGAGCTGTTTTTT.

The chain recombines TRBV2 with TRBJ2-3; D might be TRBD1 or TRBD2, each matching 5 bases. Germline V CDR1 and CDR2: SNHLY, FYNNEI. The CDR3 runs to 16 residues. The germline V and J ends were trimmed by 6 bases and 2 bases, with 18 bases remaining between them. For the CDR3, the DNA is TGTGCCAGCAGGAGAACCCGGGACGGAGTCACAGATACGCAGTATTTT. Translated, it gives CASRRTRDGVTDTQYF.

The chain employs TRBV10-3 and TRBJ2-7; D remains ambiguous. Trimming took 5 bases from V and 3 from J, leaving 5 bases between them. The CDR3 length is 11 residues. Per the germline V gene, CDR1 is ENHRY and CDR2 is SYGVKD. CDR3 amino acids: CAISPGYEQYF. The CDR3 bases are TGTGCCATCAGTCCTGGCTACGAGCAGTACTTC.

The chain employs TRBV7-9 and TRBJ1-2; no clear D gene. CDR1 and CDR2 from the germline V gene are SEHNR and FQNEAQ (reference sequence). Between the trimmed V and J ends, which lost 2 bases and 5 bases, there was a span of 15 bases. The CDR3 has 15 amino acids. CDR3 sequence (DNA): TGTGCCAGCAGCTTATATTCGGAGCTTGGGTATGGCTACACCTTC. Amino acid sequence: CASSLYSELGYGYTF.

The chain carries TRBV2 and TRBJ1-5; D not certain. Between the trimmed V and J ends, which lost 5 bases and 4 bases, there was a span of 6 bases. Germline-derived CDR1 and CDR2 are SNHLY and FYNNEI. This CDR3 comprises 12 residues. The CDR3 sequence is CASSFGNQPQHF. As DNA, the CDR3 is TGTGCCAGCAGTTTTGGGAATCAGCCCCAGCATTTT.

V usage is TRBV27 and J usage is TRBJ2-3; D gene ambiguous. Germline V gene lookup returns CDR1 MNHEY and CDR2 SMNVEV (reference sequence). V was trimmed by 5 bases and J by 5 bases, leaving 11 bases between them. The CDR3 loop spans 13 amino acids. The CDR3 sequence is CASSGLVVDTQYF. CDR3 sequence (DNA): TGTGCCAGCAGTGGTCTGGTAGTAGATACGCAGTATTTT.

CDR3 residues: CASSLEDRRDTQYF. The CDR3 DNA follows: TGTGCCAGCAGCTTAGAAGACAGGAGAGATACGCAGTATTTT. The rearrangement uses TRBV7-8 and TRBJ2-3, with D perhaps TRBD1 (6 bases). The germline CDR1 and CDR2 sequences are SGHVS and FQNEAQ. There are 14 residues in the CDR3. Between the trimmed V and J ends, which lost 1 base and 5 bases, there was a span of 10 bases.

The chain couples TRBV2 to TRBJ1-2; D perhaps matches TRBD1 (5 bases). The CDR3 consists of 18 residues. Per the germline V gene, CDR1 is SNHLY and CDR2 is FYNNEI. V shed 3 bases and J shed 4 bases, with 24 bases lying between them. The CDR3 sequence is CASSDSGADLQESYGYTF. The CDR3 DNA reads TGTGCCAGCAGTGACTCTGGGGCGGATTTACAGGAAAGCTATGGCTACACCTTC.

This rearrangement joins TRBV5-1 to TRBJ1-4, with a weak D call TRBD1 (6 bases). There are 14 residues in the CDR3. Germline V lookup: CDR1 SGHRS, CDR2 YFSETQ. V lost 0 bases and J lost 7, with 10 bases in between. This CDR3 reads CASSLESTGEKLFF. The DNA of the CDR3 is TGCGCCAGCAGCTTGGAGTCGACAGGTGAAAAACTGTTTTTT.

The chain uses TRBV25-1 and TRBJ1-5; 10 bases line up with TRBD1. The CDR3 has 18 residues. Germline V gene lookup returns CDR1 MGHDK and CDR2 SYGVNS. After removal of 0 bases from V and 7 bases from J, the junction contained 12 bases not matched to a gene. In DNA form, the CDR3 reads TGTGCCAGCAGTGAATATTTTCGGGACAGGGGAGGCAGGCAGCCCCAGCATTTT. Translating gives CASSEYFRDRGGRQPQHF. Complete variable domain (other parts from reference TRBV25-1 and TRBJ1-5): EADIYQTPRYLVIGTGKKITLECSQTMGHDKMYWYQQDPGMELHLIHYSYGVNSTEKGDLSSESTVSRIRTEHFPLTLESARPSHTSQYLCASSEYFRDRGGRQPQHFGDGTRLSIL.

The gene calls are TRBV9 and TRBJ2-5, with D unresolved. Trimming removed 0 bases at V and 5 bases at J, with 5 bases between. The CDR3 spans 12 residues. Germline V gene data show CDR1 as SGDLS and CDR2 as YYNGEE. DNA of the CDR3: TGTGCCAGCAGCGTAGGGGATGAGACCCAGTACTTC. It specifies CASSVGDETQYF.

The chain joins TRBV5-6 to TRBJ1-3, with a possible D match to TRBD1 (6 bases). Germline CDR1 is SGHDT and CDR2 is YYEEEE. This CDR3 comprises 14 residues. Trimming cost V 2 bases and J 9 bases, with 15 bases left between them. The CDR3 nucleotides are TGTGCCAGCAGCTTAGCCTCAACAGGGAGCACCATATATTTT. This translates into CASSLASTGSTIYF.

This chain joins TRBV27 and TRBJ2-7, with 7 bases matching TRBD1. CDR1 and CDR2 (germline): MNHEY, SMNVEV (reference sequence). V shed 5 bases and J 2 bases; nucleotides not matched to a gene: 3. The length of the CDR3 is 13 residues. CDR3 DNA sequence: TGTGCCAGCAGTATAGGGACAGCCTACGAGCAGTACTTC. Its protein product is CASSIGTAYEQYF.

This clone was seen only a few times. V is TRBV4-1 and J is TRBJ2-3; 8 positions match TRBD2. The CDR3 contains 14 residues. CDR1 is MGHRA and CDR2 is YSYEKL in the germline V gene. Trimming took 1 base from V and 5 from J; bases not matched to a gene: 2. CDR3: CASSQVLAGDTQYF. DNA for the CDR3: TGCGCCAGCAGCCAAGTTCTAGCGGGAGATACGCAGTATTTT.

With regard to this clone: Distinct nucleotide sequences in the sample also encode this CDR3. Here the CDR3 DNA reads TGCAGTGCTCCGTTGAACACTGAAGCTTTCTTT. Translation: CSAPLNTEAFF. The V call is TRBV20-1, the J call TRBJ1-1; D is unclear. The ends were cut back, 5 bases at V and 0 bases at J, with 4 bases in the middle. Germline V lookup: CDR1 DFQATT, CDR2 SNEGSKA (reference sequence). The length of the CDR3 is 11 residues.

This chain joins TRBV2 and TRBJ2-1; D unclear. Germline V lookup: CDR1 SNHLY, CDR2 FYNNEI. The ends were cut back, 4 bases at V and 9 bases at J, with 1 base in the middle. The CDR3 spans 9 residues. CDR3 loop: CASSGEQFF. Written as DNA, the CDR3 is TGTGCCAGCAGTGGTGAGCAGTTCTTC.

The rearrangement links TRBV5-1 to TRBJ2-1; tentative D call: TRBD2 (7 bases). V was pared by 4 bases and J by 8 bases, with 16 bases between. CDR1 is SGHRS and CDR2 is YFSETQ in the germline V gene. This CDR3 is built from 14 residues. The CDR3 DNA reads TGCGCCAGCAGCCTCCGTGGGGGGGCCTATGAGCAGTTCTTC. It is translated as CASSLRGGAYEQFF. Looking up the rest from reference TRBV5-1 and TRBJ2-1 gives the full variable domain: KAGVTQTPRYLIKTRGQQVTLSCSPISGHRSVSWYQQTPGQGLQFLFEYFSETQRNKGNFPGRFSGRQFSNSRSEMNVSTLELGDSALYLCASSLRGGAYEQFFGPGTRLTVL.

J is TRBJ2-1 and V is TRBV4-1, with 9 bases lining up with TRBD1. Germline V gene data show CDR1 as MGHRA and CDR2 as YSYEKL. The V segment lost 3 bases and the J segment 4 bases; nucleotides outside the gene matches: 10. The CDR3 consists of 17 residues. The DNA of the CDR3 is TGCGCCAGCAGCCAGGAACACAGGGGGCGCTTATACAATGAGCAGTTCTTC. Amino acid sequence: CASSQEHRGRLYNEQFF.

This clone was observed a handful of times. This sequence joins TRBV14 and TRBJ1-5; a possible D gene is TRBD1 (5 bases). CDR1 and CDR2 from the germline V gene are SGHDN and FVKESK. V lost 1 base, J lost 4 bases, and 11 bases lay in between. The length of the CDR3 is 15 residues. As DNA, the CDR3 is TGTGCCAGCAGCCAAGTGCTGGGGGGGAATCAGCCCCAGCATTTT. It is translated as CASSQVLGGNQPQHF.

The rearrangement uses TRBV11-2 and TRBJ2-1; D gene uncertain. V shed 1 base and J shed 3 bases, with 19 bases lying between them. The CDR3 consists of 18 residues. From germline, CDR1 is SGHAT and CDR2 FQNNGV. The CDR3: CASSLVPRPSTLYNEQFF. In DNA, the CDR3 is TGTGCCAGCAGCTTAGTACCAAGACCCTCGACACTCTACAATGAGCAGTTCTTC.

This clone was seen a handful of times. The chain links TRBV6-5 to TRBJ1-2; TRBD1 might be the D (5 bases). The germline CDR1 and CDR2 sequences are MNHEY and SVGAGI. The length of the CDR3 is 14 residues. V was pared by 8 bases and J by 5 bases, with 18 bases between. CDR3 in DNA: TGTGCCAGCTCGAACCATGGGGGAGGGTATGGCTACACCTTC. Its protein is CASSNHGGGYGYTF.

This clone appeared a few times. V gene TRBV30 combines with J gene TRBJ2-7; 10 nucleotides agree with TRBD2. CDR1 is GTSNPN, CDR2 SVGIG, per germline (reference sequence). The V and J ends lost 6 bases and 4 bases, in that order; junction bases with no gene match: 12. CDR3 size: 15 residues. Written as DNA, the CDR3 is TGTGCCTGCGGACAGCGGGGGGGCGACTTTTACGAGCAGTACTTC. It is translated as CACGQRGGDFYEQYF.

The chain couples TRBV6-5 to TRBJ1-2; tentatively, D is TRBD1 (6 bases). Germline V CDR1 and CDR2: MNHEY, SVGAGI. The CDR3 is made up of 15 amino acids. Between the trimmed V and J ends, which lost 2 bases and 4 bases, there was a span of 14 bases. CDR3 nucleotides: TGTGCCAGCAGTTACGCCCAGGGGCGGACCTATGGCTACACCTTC. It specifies CASSYAQGRTYGYTF.

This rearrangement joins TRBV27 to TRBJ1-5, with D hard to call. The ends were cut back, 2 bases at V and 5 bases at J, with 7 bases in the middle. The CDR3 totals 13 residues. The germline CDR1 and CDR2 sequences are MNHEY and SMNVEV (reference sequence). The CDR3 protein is CASSLTFYQPQHF. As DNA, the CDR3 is TGTGCCAGCAGTTTAACGTTTTATCAGCCCCAGCATTTT.

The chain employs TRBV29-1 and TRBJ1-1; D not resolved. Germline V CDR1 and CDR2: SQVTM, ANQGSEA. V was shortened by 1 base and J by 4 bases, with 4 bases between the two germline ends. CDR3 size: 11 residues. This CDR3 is CSVEVTTEAFF. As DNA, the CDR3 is TGCAGCGTTGAAGTGACCACTGAAGCTTTCTTT.

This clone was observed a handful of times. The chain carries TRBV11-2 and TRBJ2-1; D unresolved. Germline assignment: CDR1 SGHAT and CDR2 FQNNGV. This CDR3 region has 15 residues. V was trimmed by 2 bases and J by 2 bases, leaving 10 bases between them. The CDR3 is CASSLPKGPYNEQFF. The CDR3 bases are TGTGCCAGCAGCTTACCCAAGGGCCCCTACAATGAGCAGTTCTTC.

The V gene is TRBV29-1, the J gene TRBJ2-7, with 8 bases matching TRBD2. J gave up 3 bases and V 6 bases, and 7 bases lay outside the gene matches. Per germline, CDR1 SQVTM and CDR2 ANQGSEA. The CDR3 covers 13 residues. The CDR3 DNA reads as TGCAGCGTAGGTCCGCGGGGGGTCTACGAGCAGTACTTC. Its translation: CSVGPRGVYEQYF.

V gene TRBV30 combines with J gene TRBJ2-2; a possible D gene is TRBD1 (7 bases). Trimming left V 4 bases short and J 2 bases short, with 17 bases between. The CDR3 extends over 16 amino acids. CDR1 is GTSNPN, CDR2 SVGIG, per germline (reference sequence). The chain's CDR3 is CAWTPRRGRNTGELFF. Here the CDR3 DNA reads TGTGCCTGGACTCCCAGGAGGGGGCGTAACACCGGGGAGCTGTTTTTT.